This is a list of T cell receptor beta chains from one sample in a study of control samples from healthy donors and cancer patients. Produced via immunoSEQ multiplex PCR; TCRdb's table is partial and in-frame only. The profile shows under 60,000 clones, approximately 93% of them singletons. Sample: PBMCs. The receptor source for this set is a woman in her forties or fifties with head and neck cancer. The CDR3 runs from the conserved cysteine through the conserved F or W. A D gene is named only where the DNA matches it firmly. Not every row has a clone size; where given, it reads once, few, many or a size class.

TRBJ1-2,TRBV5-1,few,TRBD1,CASSLEGASGYGYTF,TGCGCCAGCAGCTTGGAGGGGGCCTCGGGCTATGGCTACACCTTC
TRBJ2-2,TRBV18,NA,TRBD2,CASSPRIPRGVSNTGELFF,TGTGCCAGCTCACCACGGATCCCACGGGGGGTCTCAAACACCGGGGAGCTGTTTTTT
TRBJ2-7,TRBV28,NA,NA,CASSLPGHSYEQYF,TGTGCCAGCAGTTTGCCGGGACACTCCTACGAGCAGTACTTC
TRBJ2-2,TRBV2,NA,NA,CASSDGQNTGELFF,TGTGCCAGCAGTGACGGACAGAACACCGGGGAGCTGTTTTTT
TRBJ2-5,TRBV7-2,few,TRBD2,CASSARTSGSSETQYF,TGTGCCAGCAGCGCCCGGACTAGCGGGAGTTCAGAGACCCAGTACTTC
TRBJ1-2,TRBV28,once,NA,CASRRDRRPYGYTF,TGTGCCAGCAGGAGGGACCGACGTCCCTATGGCTACACCTTC
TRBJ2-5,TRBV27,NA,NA,CASSLSSHVYQETQYF,TGTGCCAGCAGTTTATCCTCACACGTGTACCAAGAGACCCAGTACTTC
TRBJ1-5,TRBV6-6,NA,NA,CASSYQGPNQPQHF,TGTGCCAGCAGTTATCAGGGGCCCAATCAGCCCCAGCATTTT
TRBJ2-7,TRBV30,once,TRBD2,CARSSGSGGEQYF,TGTGCCCGATCTAGCGGGAGTGGCGGCGAGCAGTACTTC
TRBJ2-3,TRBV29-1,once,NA,CSVAGTSSTDTQYF,TGCAGCGTTGCCGGGACAAGCTCCACAGATACGCAGTATTTT
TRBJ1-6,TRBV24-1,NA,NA,CATSPGGYNSPLHF,TGTGCCACCAGCCCAGGAGGGTATAATTCACCCCTCCACTTT
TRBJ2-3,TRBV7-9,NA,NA,CASSLSTGRDTQYF,TGTGCCAGCTCACTCTCCACGGGGCGGGATACGCAGTATTTT
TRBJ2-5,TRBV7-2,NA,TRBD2,CASSLAGTSQETQYF,TGTGCCAGCAGCTTGGCGGGGACTAGCCAAGAGACCCAGTACTTC
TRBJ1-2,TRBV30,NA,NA,CAWSPESYGYTF,TGTGCCTGGAGTCCGGAGAGTTATGGCTACACCTTC
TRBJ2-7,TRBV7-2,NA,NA,CASSLANYNEQYF,TGTGCCAGCAGCTTAGCCAATTACAACGAGCAGTACTTC
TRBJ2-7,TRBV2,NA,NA,CASRFPIDRLESYEQYF,TGTGCCAGCAGATTCCCTATCGACAGGCTAGAATCCTACGAGCAGTACTTC
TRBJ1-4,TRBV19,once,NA,CASSGWNYAEKLFF,TGTGCCAGTAGTGGGTGGAATTATGCTGAAAAACTGTTTTTT
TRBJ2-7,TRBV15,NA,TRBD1,CATSRVDRGGDEQYF,TGTGCCACCAGCAGAGTCGACAGGGGTGGCGACGAGCAGTACTTC